Below, 16 T cell receptor beta chains from the same sample are listed, as sequenced in a study of blood T cell repertoires in COVID-19. Libraries were prepared by immunoSEQ multiplex PCR; TCRdb keeps only in-frame clonotypes and omits some of them. The data show a few hundred thousand clones, roughly 85% seen once. Input material: peripheral blood. These receptors originate from a woman aged 18-30 years with acute or convalescent COVID-19.

The rearrangement links TRBV4-3 to TRBJ1-1; the D is unclear. This CDR3 contains 14 residues. Germline V lookup: CDR1 LGHNA, CDR2 YSLEER. V gave up 1 base and J gave up 2 bases, with 8 bases separating them. CDR3 DNA sequence: TGCGCCAGCAGCCAAGCTGAGGAAAACACTGAAGCTTTCTTT. It encodes CASSQAEENTEAFF.

This chain joins TRBV6-5 and TRBJ2-3, with TRBD2 matching 13 bases. Unmatched junction bases numbered 4, after V lost 1 base and J lost 6 bases. This CDR3 is 16 amino acids long. Germline lookup yields CDR1 MNHEY and CDR2 SVGAGI. As DNA, the CDR3 is TGTGCCAGCAGTTACTGGACTAGCGGGAGAGGGGATACGCAGTATTTT. Translated: CASSYWTSGRGDTQYF.

The CDR3 reads CSGAGGASGIFTDTQYF. In nucleotides, the CDR3 is TGCAGCGGCGCGGGGGGGGCTAGCGGGATTTTCACAGATACGCAGTATTTT. The chain uses TRBV29-1 and TRBJ2-3; 9 bases line up with TRBD2. Germline CDR1 and CDR2: SQVTM and ANQGSEA. This CDR3 has 17 residues. V dropped 7 bases and J dropped 2; count of bases not matched to a gene: 16.

This chain links TRBV2 with TRBJ2-7; tentative D call: TRBD1 (5 bases). This CDR3 contains 14 residues. V gave up 7 bases and J gave up 3 bases, with 16 bases separating them. CDR1 and CDR2 from the germline V gene are SNHLY and FYNNEI. CDR3 region: CASKRDGAGYEQYF. The CDR3 bases are TGTGCCAGCAAGCGAGATGGGGCCGGCTACGAGCAGTACTTC.

The rearrangement uses TRBV11-2 and TRBJ2-7; D uncertain. The V end lost 1 base, the J end lost 2 bases, and 12 bases lay between the germline ends. The germline V gene has CDR1 SGHAT and CDR2 FQNNGV. This CDR3 spans 15 amino acids. The CDR3 DNA follows: TGTGCCAGCAGCTTAGGTTCACAAAAGACCTACGAGCAGTACTTC. Encoded protein: CASSLGSQKTYEQYF.

The chain is built from TRBV6-5 and TRBJ1-1, with D tentatively TRBD1 (6 bases). Between the trimmed V and J ends, which lost 6 bases and 2 bases, there was a span of 16 bases. Germline values: CDR1 MNHEY, CDR2 SVGAGI. CDR3 size: 15 residues. DNA of the CDR3: TGTGCCAGCAGCCCATCGTGGGGGCGAAACACTGAAGCTTTCTTT. Its protein is CASSPSWGRNTEAFF.

The gene calls are TRBV6-5 and TRBJ2-5; 7 bases align to TRBD1. Losses at the gene ends were 8 bases for V and 2 bases for J; bases not matched to a gene: 8. The length of the CDR3 is 14 residues. CDR1 is MNHEY and CDR2 is SVGAGI in the germline V gene. As DNA, the CDR3 is TGTGCCAGCGCTCCGGGACAGACACAAGAGACCCAGTACTTC. This codes for CASAPGQTQETQYF.

The V call is TRBV25-1, the J call TRBJ2-1, with D perhaps matching TRBD2 (6 bases). V was pared by 1 base and J by 4 bases, with 17 bases between. The length of the CDR3 is 17 residues. Germline CDR1 is MGHDK and CDR2 is SYGVNS. The CDR3 DNA follows: TGTGCCAGCAGTGAATCGCAGGGAACTAGCCCTTACAATGAGCAGTTCTTC. Protein product: CASSESQGTSPYNEQFF.

In its sample, this clone was seen once. V gene TRBV6-2 or TRBV6-3 combines with J gene TRBJ2-3; TRBD2 might be the D (6 bases). V lost 6 bases and J lost 0, with 13 bases in between. Germline V gives CDR1 MNHEY, CDR2 SVGEGT. This CDR3 has 15 amino acids. CDR3 region: CASSQPGGSTDTQYF. CDR3 sequence (DNA): TGTGCCAGCAGCCAACCTGGGGGGAGCACAGATACGCAGTATTTT.

The sample holds a few counts of this clone. This chain links TRBV5-1 with TRBJ2-5, with 8 nucleotides matching TRBD2. The germline V gene has CDR1 SGHRS and CDR2 YFSETQ. The CDR3 is 13 amino acids. Trimming removed 4 bases from V and 5 bases from J; junction bases left unmatched: 4. The CDR3 coding sequence is TGCGCCAGCAGCCGGAGCGGGAGTGAGACCCAGTACTTC. It is translated as CASSRSGSETQYF.

Only one count was recorded for this clone. The rearrangement joins TRBV19 to TRBJ1-4, with TRBD1 identical over 7 bases. CDR1 and CDR2 (germline): LNHDA, SQIVND (reference sequence). The CDR3 consists of 15 residues. V was clipped by 6 bases and J by 3 bases; unmatched bases: 7. The CDR3 sequence: CASSPPGQSNEKLFF. As DNA, the CDR3 is TGTGCCAGTAGCCCTCCGGGACAGTCTAATGAAAAACTGTTTTTT.

V and J are TRBV7-2 and TRBJ1-2, with a tentative D call TRBD1 (5 bases). Looked up from germline, CDR1 is SGHTA and CDR2 is FQGNSA. V was shortened by 7 bases and J by 5 bases, with 14 bases between the two germline ends. The CDR3 contains 13 residues. Here the CDR3 reads CASTNSGGYGYTF. DNA for the CDR3: TGTGCCAGCACCAACTCCGGGGGGTATGGCTACACCTTC.

This chain links TRBV11-3 with TRBJ2-5; 8 nucleotides agree with TRBD2. Germline loops: CDR1 SGHNT, CDR2 YENEEA. With 4 bases clipped from V and 5 bases from J, the junction kept 6 bases outside the gene matches. The CDR3 runs 14 residues. This CDR3 is CASSSGGGMETQYF. The CDR3 DNA sequence: TGTGCCAGCAGCTCCGGCGGGGGGATGGAGACCCAGTACTTC.

This clone was counted a few times. The CDR3 region is CASSYRGNEQFF. In DNA form, the CDR3 reads TGTGCCAGCAGTTATCGGGGGAATGAGCAGTTCTTC. The rearrangement links TRBV6-6 to TRBJ2-1; D perhaps matches TRBD2 (6 bases). This CDR3 comprises 12 residues. V lost 3 bases and J lost 7, with 7 bases in between. Germline loops: CDR1 MNHNY, CDR2 SVGAGI (reference sequence).

The CDR3 DNA sequence: TGTGCCAGCAGCCCTCCGGGACAGATTAACACTGAAGCTTTCTTT. Translation: CASSPPGQINTEAFF. The chain recombines TRBV7-9 with TRBJ1-1; the match to TRBD1 covers 7 bases. In germline, CDR1 is SEHNR, CDR2 FQNEAQ (reference sequence). The CDR3 extends over 15 amino acids. V lost 5 bases to trimming and J lost 2 bases; unmatched junction nucleotides: 8.

This clone showed up just a few times. The V and J genes are TRBV7-9 and TRBJ2-7; 9 bases are a match to TRBD2. CDR3 size: 16 residues. Germline assignment: CDR1 SEHNR and CDR2 FQNEAQ (reference sequence). The V segment lost 1 base and the J segment 6 bases; nucleotides outside the gene matches: 10. CDR3 nucleotide sequence: TGTGCCAGCAGCTTAGAACCGGGACTAGCCTCTCGCGAGCAGTACTTC. Its translation: CASSLEPGLASREQYF.